This TCR beta chain was retrieved from a study of blood T cell repertoires in COVID-19. Study information: Donors in the United States, Italy and Spain gave samples during acute or convalescent COVID-19.

This clone has only a few counts. The sample contains more than one DNA sequence encoding this CDR3. This CDR3 has 14 amino acids. Trimming took 5 bases from V and 0 from J; bases not matched to a gene: 3. Germline V gene sequence: CDR1 MNHEY, CDR2 SVGAGI. Original methodology: Estimation of nucleated cell counts was performed using reference gene primer amplification. The repertoire was sequenced with immunoSEQ multiplex PCR; TCRdb's copy has only in-frame clones and lacks some. The DNA was the basis for D and trimming; V, J and clone size are from that table. Of about 440,000 clones listed, approximately 88% are singletons.

The chain is built from TRBV6-5 and TRBJ1-1; TRBD1 matches at 7 bases. Sequencing was done on a sample of peripheral blood. The TCR sequence derives from a woman aged 45 to 65 with COVID-19, enrolled during active disease. The CDR3 DNA follows: TGTGCCAGCAGTCTGGGACAGTTGAACACTGAAGCTTTCTTT. It codes for CASSLGQLNTEAFF.